These 19 T cell receptor beta chains were all obtained from the same sample, sequenced in a study of immune evolution from preneoplasia to lung adenocarcinoma. Using immunoSEQ multiplex PCR, the repertoire was profiled, and TCRdb retains in-frame clones only, with some absent. The sample consists of about 4,900 clones, almost 90% of them appearing once. The sequenced sample consisted of FFPE atypical adenomatous hyperplasia tissue from the lung. Described subset: atypical adenomatous hyperplasia (AAH), lung preneoplasia. The source of these receptors is an older person with lung adenocarcinoma.

The J gene is TRBJ2-3, the V gene TRBV15, with D tentatively TRBD2 (7 bases). Trimming cost V 3 bases and J 5 bases, with 12 bases left between them. The germline V gene encodes CDR1 LNHNV and CDR2 YYDKDF (reference sequence). The CDR3 loop spans 14 amino acids. In DNA, the CDR3 is TGTGCCACCAGCAGGTCGGGGGGCCTAGATACGCAGTATTTT. As protein: CATSRSGGLDTQYF.

J is TRBJ1-1 and V is TRBV5-4, with 8 bases aligning to TRBD1. V dropped 4 bases and J dropped 2; count of bases not matched to a gene: 4. Germline V gives CDR1 SGHNT, CDR2 YYREEE (reference sequence). The CDR3 totals 14 residues. The CDR3 region is CASSPSGGNTEAFF. Written as DNA, the CDR3 is TGTGCCAGCAGCCCATCAGGGGGCAACACTGAAGCTTTCTTT.

The chain links TRBV28 to TRBJ2-7; D not certain. V lost 3 bases to trimming and J lost 4 bases, with 10 bases between them. Germline CDR1 and CDR2: MDHEN and SYDVKM. The CDR3 totals 13 residues. CDR3 in DNA: TGTGCCAGCAGTTTCCATCAGGCTTACGAGCAGTACTTC. Encoded protein: CASSFHQAYEQYF.

V usage is TRBV7-9 and J usage is TRBJ2-7; perhaps TRBD1 as D (6 bases). The V gene's germline CDR1 is SEHNR and CDR2 FQNEAQ (reference sequence). CDR3 length equals 16 residues. V lost 0 bases and J lost 4, with 16 bases in between. CDR3 in DNA: TGTGCCAGCAGCTTAGCCAGGACAGCGGACCATTACGAGCAGTACTTC. Protein sequence: CASSLARTADHYEQYF.

This clone was observed a single time. Here the CDR3 reads CASSLISIRSYEQYF. The DNA of the CDR3 is TGTGCCAGCAGTTTGATCAGTATTAGATCCTACGAGCAGTACTTC. The chain has TRBV28 and TRBJ2-7, with D unclear. The CDR3 length is 15 residues. V lost 3 bases to trimming and J lost 1 base, with 13 bases between them. Germline V gives CDR1 MDHEN, CDR2 SYDVKM. Full variable domain (missing parts from reference TRBV28 and TRBJ2-7): DVKVTQSSRYLVKRTGEKVFLECVQDMDHENMFWYRQDPGLGLRLIYFSYDVKMKEKGDIPEGYSVSREKKERFSLILESASTNQTSMYLCASSLISIRSYEQYFGPGTRLTVT.

The chain joins TRBV27 to TRBJ2-3; 9 bases line up with TRBD2. The CDR3 has 17 amino acids. The trim removed 6 bases at V and 6 bases at J, leaving 16 bases unmatched. Germline assignment: CDR1 MNHEY and CDR2 SMNVEV (reference sequence). The CDR3 region has the DNA TGTGCCAGCAGCTTTACGATAAGGGCTAGCGGGGCGGATACGCAGTATTTT. This sequence encodes CASSFTIRASGADTQYF.

The J gene is TRBJ2-1, the V gene TRBV7-9, with 7 positions matching TRBD1. J lost 3 bases, V lost 3 bases, and 5 bases had no gene match. CDR3 length equals 15 residues. Germline V gene sequence: CDR1 SEHNR, CDR2 FQNEAQ (reference sequence). The CDR3 region has the DNA TGTGCCAGCAGCTTCGCCGGGACAGTCTACAATGAGCAGTTCTTC. Translation: CASSFAGTVYNEQFF.

The chain uses TRBV9 and TRBJ1-4; 10 positions agree with TRBD1. V shed 4 bases, J shed 10 bases, and the junction held 4 bases outside the gene matches. The length of the CDR3 is 13 residues. Germline CDR1 is SGDLS and CDR2 is YYNGEE. The CDR3 is CASSLRDRGKLFF. The CDR3 DNA is TGTGCCAGCAGCTTACGGGACAGGGGAAAACTGTTTTTT.

The genes are TRBV10-3 and TRBJ1-2; no clear D gene. In germline, CDR1 is ENHRY, CDR2 SYGVKD. This CDR3 has 12 amino acids. Trimming took off 0 bases at V and 7 bases at J, with 6 bases between the two ends. The CDR3 loop is CAISESASGYTF. The CDR3 DNA reads as TGTGCCATCAGTGAGTCGGCATCTGGCTACACCTTC.

The rearrangement links TRBV7-9 to TRBJ2-5; perhaps TRBD1 as D (6 bases). This CDR3 region has 15 residues. The V gene lost 1 base and the J gene lost 1 base, with 10 bases spanning the gap. Germline loops: CDR1 SEHNR, CDR2 FQNEAQ (reference sequence). The CDR3 is CASSLVRQVQETQYF. For the CDR3, the DNA is TGTGCCAGCAGCTTAGTGCGACAGGTCCAAGAGACCCAGTACTTC.

J is TRBJ1-1 and V is TRBV29-1; 7 nucleotides line up with TRBD1. Looked up from germline, CDR1 is SQVTM and CDR2 is ANQGSEA. V was pared by 7 bases and J by 1 base, with 0 bases of the junction left unmatched. The CDR3 consists of 11 residues. The CDR3: CSGTGNTEAFF. Here the CDR3 DNA reads TGCAGCGGGACAGGGAACACTGAAGCTTTCTTT.

By share of the sample, this clone is large. The chain employs TRBV5-4 and TRBJ2-7, with a weak D call TRBD1 (6 bases). V was cut by 2 bases and J by 3 bases, with 15 bases left in between. The CDR3 runs 15 residues. Germline V gene sequence: CDR1 SGHNT, CDR2 YYREEE (reference sequence). This CDR3 is CASSLQGPQDYEQYF. DNA of the CDR3: TGTGCCAGCAGCTTACAGGGTCCCCAAGACTACGAGCAGTACTTC.

The CDR3 region is CSVAGAGHEQYF. As DNA, the CDR3 is TGCAGCGTTGCAGGGGCTGGCCACGAGCAGTACTTC. This chain uses TRBV29-1 with TRBJ2-7; TRBD1 might be the D (6 bases). Germline lookup yields CDR1 SQVTM and CDR2 ANQGSEA. The CDR3 loop spans 12 amino acids. V lost 4 bases and J lost 5, with 12 bases in between.

A few counts support this clone. J is TRBJ1-2 and V is TRBV28; D unclear. Trimming took 9 bases from V and 6 from J, leaving 11 bases between them. The CDR3 contains 11 residues. Germline V lookup: CDR1 MDHEN, CDR2 SYDVKM. The CDR3 sequence is CASGRTDGYTF. As DNA, the CDR3 is TGTGCCAGTGGACGGACGGATGGCTACACCTTC.

The CDR3 DNA is TGTGCCAGCAGCCCAGACCTTCAAGAGACCCAGTACTTC. Translation gives CASSPDLQETQYF. The chain recombines TRBV5-8 with TRBJ2-5; D not certain. CDR1 and CDR2 from the germline V gene are SGHTS and YDEGEE. This CDR3 is built from 13 residues. The V end lost 4 bases, the J end lost 2 bases, and 9 bases lay between the germline ends.

A single count supports this clone. The genes are TRBV27 and TRBJ2-7; tentatively, D is TRBD1 or TRBD2 (5 bases each). The CDR3 totals 15 residues. The ends were cut back, 3 bases at V and 2 bases at J, with 14 bases in the middle. Germline loops: CDR1 MNHEY, CDR2 SMNVEV (reference sequence). Here the CDR3 reads CASSFFAGATYEQYF. In DNA form, the CDR3 reads TGTGCCAGCAGTTTCTTCGCCGGGGCCACCTACGAGCAGTACTTC.

This clone was recorded only once. In DNA form, the CDR3 reads TGTGCCAGCAGGCCGGGACCGACAACGGGGGGCTACACCTTC. Translation: CASRPGPTTGGYTF. V and J are TRBV27 and TRBJ1-2; the D gene is possibly TRBD1 (5 bases). Trimming removed 6 bases at V and 8 bases at J, with 19 bases between. The germline CDR1 and CDR2 sequences are MNHEY and SMNVEV (reference sequence). The CDR3 runs 14 residues.

V usage is TRBV5-1 and J usage is TRBJ2-7; weak D call: TRBD2 (5 bases). The CDR3 contains 15 residues. Germline CDR1 and CDR2: SGHRS and YFSETQ. V was shortened by 1 base and J by 4 bases, with 15 bases between the two germline ends. CDR3 amino acids: CASSLTPGGGYEQYF. The CDR3, as DNA: TGCGCCAGCAGCTTGACGCCAGGAGGAGGTTACGAGCAGTACTTC.

This chain uses TRBV19 with TRBJ1-3; 8 bases agree with TRBD1. The V gene's germline CDR1 is LNHDA and CDR2 SQIVND (reference sequence). V gave up 6 bases and J gave up 0 bases; unmatched junction bases: 4. The CDR3 totals 15 residues. The CDR3 DNA is TGTGCCAGTAGCCGAGGACAGGGCTCTGGAAACACCATATATTTT. It encodes CASSRGQGSGNTIYF.